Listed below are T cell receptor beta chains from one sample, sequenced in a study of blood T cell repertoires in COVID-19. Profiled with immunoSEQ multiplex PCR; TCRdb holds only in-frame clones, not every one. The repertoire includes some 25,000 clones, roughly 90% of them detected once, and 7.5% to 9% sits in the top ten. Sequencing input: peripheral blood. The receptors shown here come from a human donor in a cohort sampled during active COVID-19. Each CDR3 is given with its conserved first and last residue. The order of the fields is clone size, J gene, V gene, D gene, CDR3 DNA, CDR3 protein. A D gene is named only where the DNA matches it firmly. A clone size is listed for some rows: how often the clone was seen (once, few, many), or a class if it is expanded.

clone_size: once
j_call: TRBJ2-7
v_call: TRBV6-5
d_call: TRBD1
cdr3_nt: TGTGCCAGCAGCCGACCGGGACAGGGGAACGAGCAGTACTTC
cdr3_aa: CASSRPGQGNEQYF

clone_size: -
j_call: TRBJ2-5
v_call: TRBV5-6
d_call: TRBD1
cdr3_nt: TGTGCCAGCAGCTGGGGACAGGTTATCCAGGGGACCCAGTACTTC
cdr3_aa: CASSWGQVIQGTQYF

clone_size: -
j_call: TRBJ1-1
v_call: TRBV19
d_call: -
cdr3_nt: TGTGCCAGTTCTAGGACAGACAACACTGAAGCTTTCTTT
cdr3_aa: CASSRTDNTEAFF

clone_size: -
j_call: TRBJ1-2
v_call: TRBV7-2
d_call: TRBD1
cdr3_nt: TGTGCCAGCAGCTTAGTCCGTACAGGGGGGGGCTACACCTTC
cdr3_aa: CASSLVRTGGGYTF

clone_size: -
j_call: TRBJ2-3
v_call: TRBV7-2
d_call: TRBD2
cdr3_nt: TGTGCCAGCAGCCTGTCGGGAGGCCCGACAGATACGCAGTATTTT
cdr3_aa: CASSLSGGPTDTQYF

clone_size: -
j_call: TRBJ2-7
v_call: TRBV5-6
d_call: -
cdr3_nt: TGTGCCAGCAGCCCTTCGAGGGCCTACGAGCAGTACTTC
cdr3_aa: CASSPSRAYEQYF

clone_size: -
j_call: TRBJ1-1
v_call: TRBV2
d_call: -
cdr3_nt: TGTGCCAGCAGTTCTGGTTGGCAGGCGGGCACTGAAGCTTTCTTT
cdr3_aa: CASSSGWQAGTEAFF

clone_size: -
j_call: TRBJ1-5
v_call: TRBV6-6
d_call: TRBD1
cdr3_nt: TGTGCCAGCAGTTACGTGGGACAGGGTTATCAGCCCCAGCATTTT
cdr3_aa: CASSYVGQGYQPQHF

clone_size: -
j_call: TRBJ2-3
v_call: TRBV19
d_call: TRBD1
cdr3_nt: TGTGCCAGTAGTATCGACAGGGGGCAAGGCACAGATACGCAGTATTTT
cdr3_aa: CASSIDRGQGTDTQYF

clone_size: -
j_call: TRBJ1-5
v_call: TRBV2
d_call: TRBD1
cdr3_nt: TGTGCCAGCAGTGAATTGGGGGGACAGGGGAATCAGCCCCAGCATTTT
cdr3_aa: CASSELGGQGNQPQHF

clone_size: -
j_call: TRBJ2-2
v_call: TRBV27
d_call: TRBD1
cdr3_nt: TGTGCCAGCAGTTTTGGAGACAGGGGGTTTCGCTTTACCGGGGAGCTGTTTTTT
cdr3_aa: CASSFGDRGFRFTGELFF

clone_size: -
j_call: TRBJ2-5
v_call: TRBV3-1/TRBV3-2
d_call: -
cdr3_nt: TGTGCCAGCAGCCAAGATGTCGGGGGAGGAGAGACCCAGTACTTC
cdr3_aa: CASSQDVGGGETQYF

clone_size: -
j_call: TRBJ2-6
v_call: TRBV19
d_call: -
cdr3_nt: TGTGCCAGTAGTATAAAAGGGGCTGGGGCCAACGTCCTGACTTTC
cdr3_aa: CASSIKGAGANVLTF

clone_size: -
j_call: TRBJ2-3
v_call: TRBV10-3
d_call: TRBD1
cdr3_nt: TGTGCCATGGGACAGGGGGTTACAGATACGCAGTATTTT
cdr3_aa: CAMGQGVTDTQYF

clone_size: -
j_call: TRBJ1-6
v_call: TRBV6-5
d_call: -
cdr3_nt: TGTGCCAGCAGTTACTCGGAGGTGGGCGATTCACCCCTCCACTTT
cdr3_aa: CASSYSEVGDSPLHF

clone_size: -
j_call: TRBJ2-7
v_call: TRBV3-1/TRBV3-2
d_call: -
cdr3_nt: TGTGCCAGCAGCCAAGATTACAGGCTTTCCTACGAGCAGTACTTC
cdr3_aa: CASSQDYRLSYEQYF

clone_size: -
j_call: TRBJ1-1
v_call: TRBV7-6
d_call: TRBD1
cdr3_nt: TGTGCCAGCAGCTCCCTTGGACAGGGGAACACTGAAGCTTTCTTT
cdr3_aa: CASSSLGQGNTEAFF

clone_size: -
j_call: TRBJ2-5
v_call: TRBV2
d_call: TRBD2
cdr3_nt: TGTGCCAGCAGTCGAACTAGCGGGGTCCAAGAGACCCAGTACTTC
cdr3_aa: CASSRTSGVQETQYF

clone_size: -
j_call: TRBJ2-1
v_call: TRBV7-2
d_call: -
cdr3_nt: TGTGCCAGCAACCCGGACTTCACCTTCAATGAGCAGTTCTTC
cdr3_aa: CASNPDFTFNEQFF

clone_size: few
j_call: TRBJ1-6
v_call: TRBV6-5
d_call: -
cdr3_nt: TGTGCCAGCAGTCGTTCCAGCGGGCCCCTCCACTTT
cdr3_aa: CASSRSSGPLHF

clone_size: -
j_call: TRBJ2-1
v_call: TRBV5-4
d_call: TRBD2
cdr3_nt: TGTGCCAGCAGCTTGGGACTAGCGGGAGTTGGTGAGCAGTTCTTC
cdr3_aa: CASSLGLAGVGEQFF

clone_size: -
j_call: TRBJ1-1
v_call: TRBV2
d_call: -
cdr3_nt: TGTGCCAGCAGGCCACAAGGGGTGAACACTGAAGCTTTCTTT
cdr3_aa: CASRPQGVNTEAFF

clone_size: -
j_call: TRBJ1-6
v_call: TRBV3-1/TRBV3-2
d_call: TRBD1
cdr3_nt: TGTGCCAGCAGCCCTGACAGGGATAGCTCCTATAATTCACCCCTCCACTTT
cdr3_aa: CASSPDRDSSYNSPLHF

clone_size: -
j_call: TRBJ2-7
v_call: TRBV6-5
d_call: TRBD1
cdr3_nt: TGTGCCAGCAGACAGGGGGCGTCCTACGAGCAGTACTTC
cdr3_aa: CASRQGASYEQYF

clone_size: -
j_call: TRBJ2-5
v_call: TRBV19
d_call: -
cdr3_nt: TGTGCCAGTAGGGTCGACCCGGGCCAAGAGACCCAGTACTTC
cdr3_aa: CASRVDPGQETQYF

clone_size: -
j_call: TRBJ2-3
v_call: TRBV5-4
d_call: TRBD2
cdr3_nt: TGTGCCTGCAACTCCGGGGGGGAAAGCCCAGATACGCAGTATTTT
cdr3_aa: CACNSGGESPDTQYF

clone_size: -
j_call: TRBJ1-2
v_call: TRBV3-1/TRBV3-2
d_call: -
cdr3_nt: TGTGCCAGCAGCCCAACGGCTAACTATGGCTACACCTTC
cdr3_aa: CASSPTANYGYTF

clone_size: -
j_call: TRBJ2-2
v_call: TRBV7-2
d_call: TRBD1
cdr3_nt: TGTGCCAGCAGCCCCCAGACAGGGGGAGGTACCGGGGAGCTGTTTTTT
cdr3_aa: CASSPQTGGGTGELFF

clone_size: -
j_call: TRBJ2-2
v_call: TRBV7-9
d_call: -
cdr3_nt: TGTGCCAGCAGCCCAACACCGAACACCGGGGAGCTGTTTTTT
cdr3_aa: CASSPTPNTGELFF

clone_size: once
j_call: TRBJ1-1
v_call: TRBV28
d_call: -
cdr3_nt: TGTGCCAGCAGTTTGAGAGGGACTGAAGCTTTCTTT
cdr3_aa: CASSLRGTEAFF

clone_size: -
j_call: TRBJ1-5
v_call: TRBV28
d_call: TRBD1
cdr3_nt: TGTGCCAGCAGTTCCCAGGGGGCTTGGCAGCCCCAGCATTTT
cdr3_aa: CASSSQGAWQPQHF

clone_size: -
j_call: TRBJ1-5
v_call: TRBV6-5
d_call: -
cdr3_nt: TGTGCCAGCAGTCCATACCAAGGACAGAATCAGCCCCAGCATTTT
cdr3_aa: CASSPYQGQNQPQHF

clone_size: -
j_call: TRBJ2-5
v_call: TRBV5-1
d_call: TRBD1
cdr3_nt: TGCGCCAGCAGCGGCGGGACAGGGCTCCAAGAGACCCAGTACTTC
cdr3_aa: CASSGGTGLQETQYF

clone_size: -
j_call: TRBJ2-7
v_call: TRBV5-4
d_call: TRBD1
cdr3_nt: TGTGCCAGCAGCTCCGGGACAGGACATCCGTACTTC
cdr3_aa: CASSSGTGHPYF

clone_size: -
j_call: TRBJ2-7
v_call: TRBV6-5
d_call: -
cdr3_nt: TGTGCCAGCAGTCACCCTCGGAGCGGCGTCTACGAGCAGTACTTC
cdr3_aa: CASSHPRSGVYEQYF

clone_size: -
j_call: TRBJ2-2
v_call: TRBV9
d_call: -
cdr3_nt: TGTGCCAGCAGCGTAGCTCAGCGGAACACCGGGGAGCTGTTTTTT
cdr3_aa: CASSVAQRNTGELFF

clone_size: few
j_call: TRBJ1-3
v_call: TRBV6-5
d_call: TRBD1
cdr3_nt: TGTGCCAGCAATCAGGGGGCCTCTGGAAACACCATATATTTT
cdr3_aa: CASNQGASGNTIYF

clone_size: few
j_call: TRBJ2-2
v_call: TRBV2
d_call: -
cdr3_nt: TGTGCCAGCAGTGGACTCAACACCGGGGAGCTGTTTTTT
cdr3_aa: CASSGLNTGELFF

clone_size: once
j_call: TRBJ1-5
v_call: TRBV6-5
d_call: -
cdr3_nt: TGTGCCAGCAGTCCCGAGGGTGCAAGCAATCAGCCCCAGCATTTT
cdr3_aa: CASSPEGASNQPQHF

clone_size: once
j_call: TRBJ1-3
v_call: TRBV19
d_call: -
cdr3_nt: TGTGCCAGTAGAAGCGTACCTGGAAACACCATATATTTT
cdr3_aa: CASRSVPGNTIYF

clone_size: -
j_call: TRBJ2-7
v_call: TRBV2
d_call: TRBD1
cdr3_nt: TGTGCCAGCAGCCCCCGGGACAGCCACGAGCAGTACTTC
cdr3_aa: CASSPRDSHEQYF

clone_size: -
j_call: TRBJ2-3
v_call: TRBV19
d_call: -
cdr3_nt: TGTGCCAGTAGTCCCACTAGCACCACAGATACGCAGTATTTT
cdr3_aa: CASSPTSTTDTQYF

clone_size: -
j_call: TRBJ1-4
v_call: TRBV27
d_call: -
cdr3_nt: TGTGCCAGCACCGAGCGGGAAGGAGAAAAACTGTTTTTT
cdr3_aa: CASTEREGEKLFF

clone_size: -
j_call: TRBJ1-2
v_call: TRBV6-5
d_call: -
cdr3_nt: TGTGCCAGCAGTTATGCCGTGACACCTAGCTCCTATGGCTACACCTTC
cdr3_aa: CASSYAVTPSSYGYTF

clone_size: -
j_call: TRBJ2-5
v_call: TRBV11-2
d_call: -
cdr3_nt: TGTGCCAGCAGCTTATCCGGGGGGCGGGAGACCCAGTACTTC
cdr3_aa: CASSLSGGRETQYF

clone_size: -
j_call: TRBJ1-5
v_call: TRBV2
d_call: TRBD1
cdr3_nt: TGTGCCAGCGGCCCCAGGGGGACGAGCAATCAGCCCCAGCATTTT
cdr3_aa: CASGPRGTSNQPQHF

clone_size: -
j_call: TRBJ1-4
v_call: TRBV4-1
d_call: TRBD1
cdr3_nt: TGCGCCAGCAGCCCTTACACCGGGACAGGCGGAGAAAAACTGTTTTTT
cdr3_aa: CASSPYTGTGGEKLFF

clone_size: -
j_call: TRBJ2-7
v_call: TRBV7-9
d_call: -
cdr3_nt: TGTGCCAGCAGTACGGAGGCTAGTAGGGAGCAGTACTTC
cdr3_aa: CASSTEASREQYF

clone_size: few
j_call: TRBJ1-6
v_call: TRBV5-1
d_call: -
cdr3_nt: TGCGCCAGCAGCTTGGTACAGGAGAATTCACCCCTCCACTTT
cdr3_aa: CASSLVQENSPLHF

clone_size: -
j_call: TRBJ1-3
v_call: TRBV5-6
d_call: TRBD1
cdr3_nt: TGTGCCAGCAGCTTGGAGGGGACAGGGGGAAACACCATATATTTT
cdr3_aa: CASSLEGTGGNTIYF

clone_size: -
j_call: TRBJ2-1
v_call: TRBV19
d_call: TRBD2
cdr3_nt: TGTGCCAGTAGTCCTCCTGGGACGGGACTAGCGGGGCCCGGGCAGTTCTTC
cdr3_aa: CASSPPGTGLAGPGQFF

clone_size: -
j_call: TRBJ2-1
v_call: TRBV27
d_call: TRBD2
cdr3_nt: TGTGCCATCAAGAAGCGGGGGGGCGGCGATGAGCAGTTCTTC
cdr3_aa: CAIKKRGGGDEQFF

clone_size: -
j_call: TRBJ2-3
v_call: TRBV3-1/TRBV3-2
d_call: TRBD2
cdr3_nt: TGTGCCAGCAGCCAAGATTGTCCAGCGGGGCTAGAGCATTTT
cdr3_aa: CASSQDCPAGLEHF

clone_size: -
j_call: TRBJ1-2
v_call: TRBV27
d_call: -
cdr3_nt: TGTGCCAGCAGTCCCAAGGGACATAGAGGCTACACCTTC
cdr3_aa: CASSPKGHRGYTF

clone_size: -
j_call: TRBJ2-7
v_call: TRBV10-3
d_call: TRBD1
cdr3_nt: TGTGCCACAGAGGGACAGGGACTTTACGAGCAGTACTTC
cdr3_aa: CATEGQGLYEQYF

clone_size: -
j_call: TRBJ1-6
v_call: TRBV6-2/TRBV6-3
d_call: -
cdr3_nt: TGTGCCAGCAGTTACGGAGGCGGAGGATTGAGGTCACCCCTCCACTTT
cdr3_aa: CASSYGGGGLRSPLHF

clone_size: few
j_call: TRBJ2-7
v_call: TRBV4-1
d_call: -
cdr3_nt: TGCGCCAGCAGCCAAGCCCTACAGGGCCCCGAGCAGTACTTC
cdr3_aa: CASSQALQGPEQYF

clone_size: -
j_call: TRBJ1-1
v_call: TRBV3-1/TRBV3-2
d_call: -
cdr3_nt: TGTGCCAGCAGTATACAGGGACCCACTGAAGCTTTCTTT
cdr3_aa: CASSIQGPTEAFF

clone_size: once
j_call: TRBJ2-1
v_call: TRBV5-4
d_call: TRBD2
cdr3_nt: TGTGCCAGCAGCTTATCACTAGCGGGGAACAATGAGCAGTTCTTC
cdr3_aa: CASSLSLAGNNEQFF

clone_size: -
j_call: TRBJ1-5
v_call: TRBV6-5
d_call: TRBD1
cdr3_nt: TGTGCCAGCAGACAGGGGGGAGGCAATCAGCCCCAGCATTTT
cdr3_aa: CASRQGGGNQPQHF